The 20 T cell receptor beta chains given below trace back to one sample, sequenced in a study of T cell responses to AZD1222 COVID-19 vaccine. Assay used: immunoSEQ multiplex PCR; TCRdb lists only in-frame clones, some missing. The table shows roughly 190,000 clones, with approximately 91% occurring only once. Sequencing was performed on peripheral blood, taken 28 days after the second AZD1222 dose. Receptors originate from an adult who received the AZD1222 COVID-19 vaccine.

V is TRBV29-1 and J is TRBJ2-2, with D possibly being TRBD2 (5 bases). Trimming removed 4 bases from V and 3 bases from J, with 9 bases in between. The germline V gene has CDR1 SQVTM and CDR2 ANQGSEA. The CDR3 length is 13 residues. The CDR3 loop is CSVGEADTGELFF. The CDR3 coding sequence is TGCAGCGTTGGAGAAGCGGACACCGGGGAGCTGTTTTTT.

CDR3 sequence (DNA): TGTGCTAGTGGTTCAGGACTTCGTGTTGATGAGCAGTTCTTC. Residues: CASGSGLRVDEQFF. This chain uses TRBV12-5 with TRBJ2-1; perhaps TRBD2 as D (5 bases). Trimming removed 4 bases at V and 8 bases at J, with 15 bases between. This CDR3 comprises 14 residues. The germline gives CDR1 LGHNT, CDR2 FRNRAP.

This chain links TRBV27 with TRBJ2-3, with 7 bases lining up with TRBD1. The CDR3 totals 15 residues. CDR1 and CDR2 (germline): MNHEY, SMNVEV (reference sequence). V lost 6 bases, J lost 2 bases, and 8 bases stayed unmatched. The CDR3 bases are TGTGCCAGCAGGGGCCTGGGACAGATCACAGATACGCAGTATTTT. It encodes CASRGLGQITDTQYF.

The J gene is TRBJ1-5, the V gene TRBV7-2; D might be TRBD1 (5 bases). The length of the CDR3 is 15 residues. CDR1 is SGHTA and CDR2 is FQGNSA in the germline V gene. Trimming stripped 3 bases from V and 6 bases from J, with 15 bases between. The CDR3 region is CASSFAQGYGQPQHF. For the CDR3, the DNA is TGTGCCAGCAGCTTCGCCCAGGGTTACGGTCAGCCCCAGCATTTT.

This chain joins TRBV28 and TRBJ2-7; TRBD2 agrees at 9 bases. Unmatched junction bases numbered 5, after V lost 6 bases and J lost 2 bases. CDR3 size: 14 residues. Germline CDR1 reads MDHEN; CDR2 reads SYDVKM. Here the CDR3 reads CASSRAGGAYEQYF. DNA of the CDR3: TGTGCCAGCAGCCGAGCGGGAGGAGCCTACGAGCAGTACTTC. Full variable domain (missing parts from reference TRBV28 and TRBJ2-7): DVKVTQSSRYLVKRTGEKVFLECVQDMDHENMFWYRQDPGLGLRLIYFSYDVKMKEKGDIPEGYSVSREKKERFSLILESASTNQTSMYLCASSRAGGAYEQYFGPGTRLTVT.

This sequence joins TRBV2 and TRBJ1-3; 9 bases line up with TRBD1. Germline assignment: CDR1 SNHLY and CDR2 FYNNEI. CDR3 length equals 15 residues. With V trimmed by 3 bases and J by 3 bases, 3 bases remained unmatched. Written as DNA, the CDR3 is TGTGCCAGCAGTGAGGGACAGGGCCGTGGAAACACCATATATTTT. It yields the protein CASSEGQGRGNTIYF.

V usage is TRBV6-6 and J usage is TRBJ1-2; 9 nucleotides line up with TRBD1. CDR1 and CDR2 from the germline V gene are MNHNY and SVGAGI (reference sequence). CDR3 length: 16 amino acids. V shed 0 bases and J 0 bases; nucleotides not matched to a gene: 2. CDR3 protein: CASSYSTGGANYGYTF. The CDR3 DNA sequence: TGTGCCAGCAGTTACTCGACAGGGGGTGCTAACTATGGCTACACCTTC.

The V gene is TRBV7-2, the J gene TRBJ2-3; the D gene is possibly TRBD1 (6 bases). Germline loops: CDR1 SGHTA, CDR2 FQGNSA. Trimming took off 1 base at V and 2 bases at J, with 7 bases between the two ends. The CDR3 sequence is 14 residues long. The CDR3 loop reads CASSLGTATDTQYF. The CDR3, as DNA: TGTGCCAGCAGCTTAGGGACAGCCACAGATACGCAGTATTTT.

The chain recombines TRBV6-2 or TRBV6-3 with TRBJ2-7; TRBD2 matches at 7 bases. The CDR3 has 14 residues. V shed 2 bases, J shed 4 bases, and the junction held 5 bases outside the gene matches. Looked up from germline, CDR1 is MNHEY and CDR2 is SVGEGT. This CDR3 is CASSYGLGGYEQYF. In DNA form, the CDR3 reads TGTGCCAGCAGTTACGGACTAGGAGGATACGAGCAGTACTTC.

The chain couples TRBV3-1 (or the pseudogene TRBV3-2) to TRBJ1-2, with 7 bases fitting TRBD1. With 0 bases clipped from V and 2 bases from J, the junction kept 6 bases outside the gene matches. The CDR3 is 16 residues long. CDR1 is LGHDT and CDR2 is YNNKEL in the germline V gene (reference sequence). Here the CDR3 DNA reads TGTGCCAGCAGCCAAGAGGGGACAGCCTTAAACTATGGCTACACCTTC. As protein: CASSQEGTALNYGYTF.

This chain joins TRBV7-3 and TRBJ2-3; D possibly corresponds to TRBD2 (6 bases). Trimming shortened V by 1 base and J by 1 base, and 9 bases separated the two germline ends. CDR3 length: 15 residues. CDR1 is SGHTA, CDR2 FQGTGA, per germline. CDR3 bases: TGTGCCAGCAGCTTAAGACTAGATCGCACAGATACGCAGTATTTT. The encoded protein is CASSLRLDRTDTQYF.

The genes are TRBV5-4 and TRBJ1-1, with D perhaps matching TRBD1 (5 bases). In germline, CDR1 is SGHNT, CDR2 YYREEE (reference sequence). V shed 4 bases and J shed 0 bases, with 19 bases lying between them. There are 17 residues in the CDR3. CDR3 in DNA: TGTGCCAGCAGCGTGGACGGGACCGTATCCTTGAACACTGAAGCTTTCTTT. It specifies CASSVDGTVSLNTEAFF.

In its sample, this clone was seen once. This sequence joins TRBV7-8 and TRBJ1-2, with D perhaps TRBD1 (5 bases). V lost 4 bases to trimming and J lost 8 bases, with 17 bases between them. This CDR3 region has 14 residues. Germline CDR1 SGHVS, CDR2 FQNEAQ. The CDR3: CASSSSGGVGGYTF. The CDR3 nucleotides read TGTGCCAGCAGCTCCTCTGGGGGTGTGGGGGGCTACACCTTC.

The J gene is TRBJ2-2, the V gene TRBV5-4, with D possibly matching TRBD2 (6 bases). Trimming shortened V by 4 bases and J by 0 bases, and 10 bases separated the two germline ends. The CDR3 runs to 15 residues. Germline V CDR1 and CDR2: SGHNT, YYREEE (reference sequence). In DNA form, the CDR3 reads TGTGCCAGCAGCCCGGGACTCTCGAACACCGGGGAGCTGTTTTTT. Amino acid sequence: CASSPGLSNTGELFF.

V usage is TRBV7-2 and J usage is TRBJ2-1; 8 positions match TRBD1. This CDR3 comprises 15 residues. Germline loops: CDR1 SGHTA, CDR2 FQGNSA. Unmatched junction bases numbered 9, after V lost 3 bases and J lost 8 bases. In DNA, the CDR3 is TGTGCCAGCAGCTTGGTGGCTACAGGGGGAGATGAGCAGTTCTTC. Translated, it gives CASSLVATGGDEQFF. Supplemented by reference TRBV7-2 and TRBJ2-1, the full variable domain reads GAGVSQSPSNKVTEKGKDVELRCDPISGHTALYWYRQSLGQGLEFLIYFQGNSAPDKSGLPSDRFSAERTGGSVSTLTIQRTQQEDSAVYLCASSLVATGGDEQFFGPGTRLTVL.

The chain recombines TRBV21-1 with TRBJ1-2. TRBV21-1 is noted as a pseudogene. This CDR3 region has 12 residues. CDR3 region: CASSKPTRGYTF. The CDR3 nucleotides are TGTGCCAGCAGCAAACCCACCCGTGGCTACACCTTC.

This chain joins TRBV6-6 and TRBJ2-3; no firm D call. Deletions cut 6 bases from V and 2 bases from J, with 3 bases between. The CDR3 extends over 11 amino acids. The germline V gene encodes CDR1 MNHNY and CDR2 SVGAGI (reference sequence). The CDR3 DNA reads TGTGCCAGCAGCAACACAGATACGCAGTATTTT. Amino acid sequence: CASSNTDTQYF.

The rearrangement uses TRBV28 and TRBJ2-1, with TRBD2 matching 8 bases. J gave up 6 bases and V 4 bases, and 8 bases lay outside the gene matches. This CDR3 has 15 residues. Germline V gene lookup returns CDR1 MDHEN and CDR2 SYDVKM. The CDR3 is CASSSERETGNEQFF. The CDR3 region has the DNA TGTGCCAGCAGTTCTGAGCGGGAGACGGGCAATGAGCAGTTCTTC.

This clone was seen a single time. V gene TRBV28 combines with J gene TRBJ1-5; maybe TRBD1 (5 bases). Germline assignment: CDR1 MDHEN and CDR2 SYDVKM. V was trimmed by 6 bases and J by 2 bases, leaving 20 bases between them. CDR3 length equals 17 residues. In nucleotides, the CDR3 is TGTGCCAGCAGACATCTACAGGAACCCCGGGGCAATCAGCCCCAGCATTTT. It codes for CASRHLQEPRGNQPQHF. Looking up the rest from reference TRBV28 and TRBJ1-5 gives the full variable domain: DVKVTQSSRYLVKRTGEKVFLECVQDMDHENMFWYRQDPGLGLRLIYFSYDVKMKEKGDIPEGYSVSREKKERFSLILESASTNQTSMYLCASRHLQEPRGNQPQHFGDGTRLSIL.

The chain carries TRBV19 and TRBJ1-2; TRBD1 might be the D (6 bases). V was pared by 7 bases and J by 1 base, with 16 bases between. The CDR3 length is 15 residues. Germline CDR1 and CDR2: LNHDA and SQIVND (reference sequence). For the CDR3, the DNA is TGTGCCAGTATTAGGGGACACCATAGTAACTATGGCTACACCTTC. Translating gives CASIRGHHSNYGYTF.